This T cell receptor beta chain was sequenced for a study of T cell changes during pregnancy in multiple sclerosis. Measured with immunoSEQ multiplex PCR; TCRdb has only the in-frame clones, and not every one. The sample shows more than 65,000 clones, roughly nine tenths of them seen only once. This specimen was CD4+ T cells from peripheral blood mononuclear cells, taken before pregnancy. This sequence originates from a female donor with multiple sclerosis, enrolled in a pregnancy study.

CDR3: CSAAGSREQYF. CDR3 sequence (DNA): TGCAGTGCTGCGGGTAGCCGCGAGCAGTACTTC. The chain has TRBV29-1 and TRBJ2-7, with D possibly matching TRBD2 (5 bases). There are 11 residues in the CDR3. Germline lookup yields CDR1 SQVTM and CDR2 ANQGSEA.